This T cell receptor (beta chain) was retrieved from a study of chemoradiotherapy in HPV16-positive cancers. Per the germline V gene, CDR1 is LGHNA and CDR2 is YSLEER. This CDR3 is built from 14 residues. Between the trimmed V and J ends, which lost 0 bases and 3 bases, there was a span of 7 bases. The repertoire was sequenced with immunoSEQ multiplex PCR; TCRdb's copy has only in-frame clones and lacks some. Among more than 20,000 clones listed, approximately 84% were seen once. This clonotype originated in a human donor with HPV-associated anogenital cancer. The chain uses TRBV4-3 and TRBJ2-3; D call uncertain. Specimen: blood, collected from a patient who underwent chemoradiotherapy. The CDR3 coding sequence is TGCGCCAGCAGCCAAGATCGGCGTACAGATACGCAGTATTTT. This sequence encodes CASSQDRRTDTQYF.